One and the same sample provided the 2 T cell receptor beta chains below, sequenced in a study of siplizumab effects on memory and regulatory T cells. Using immunoSEQ multiplex PCR, the repertoire was profiled, and TCRdb retains in-frame clones only, with some absent. The sample holds about 120,000 clones, approximately 94% seen once. The sequencing input was non-Treg CD4+ T cells sorted from blood. The origin of the receptors is a human donor in good health.

This sequence joins TRBV2 and TRBJ1-1; D is undetermined. CDR3 length: 11 residues. Germline V gene data show CDR1 as SNHLY and CDR2 as FYNNEI. Deletions cut 0 bases from V and 11 bases from J, with 7 bases between. CDR3 amino acids: CASSEALPAFF. The CDR3 region has the DNA TGTGCCAGCAGTGAAGCACTACCGGCTTTCTTT.

The chain has TRBV25-1 and TRBJ2-2; weak D call: TRBD1 (6 bases). CDR3 length: 15 amino acids. In germline, CDR1 is MGHDK, CDR2 SYGVNS. The V end was cut by 5 bases, the J end by 6 bases, with 16 bases between. The CDR3 loop reads CASSTGNHEAGELFF. CDR3 nucleotides: TGTGCCAGCAGTACAGGGAATCATGAGGCCGGGGAGCTGTTTTTT.